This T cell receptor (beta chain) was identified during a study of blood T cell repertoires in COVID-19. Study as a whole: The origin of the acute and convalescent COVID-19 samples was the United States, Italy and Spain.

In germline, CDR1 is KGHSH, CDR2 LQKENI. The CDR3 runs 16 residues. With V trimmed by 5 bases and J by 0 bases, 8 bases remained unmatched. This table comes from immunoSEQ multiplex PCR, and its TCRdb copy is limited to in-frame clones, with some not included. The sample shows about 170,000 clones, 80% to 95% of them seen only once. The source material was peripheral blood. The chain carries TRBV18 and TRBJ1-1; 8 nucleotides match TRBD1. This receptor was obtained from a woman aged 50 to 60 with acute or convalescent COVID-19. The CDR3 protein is CASSSRQGLMNTEAFF. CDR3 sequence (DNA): TGTGCCAGCTCATCTCGACAGGGGCTCATGAACACTGAAGCTTTCTTT.